This TCR beta chain stems from a study of T cell responses to AZD1222 COVID-19 vaccine. Study-wide background: Some second doses came at about 4 weeks and others at about 12 weeks; these were pooled.

This CDR3 region has 15 residues. With 4 bases removed from V and 3 bases from J, the gap between germline ends came to 13 bases. Germline-derived CDR1 and CDR2 are SNHLY and FYNNEI. The study's findings and limits: A mostly white British donor set with more females was recruited, and clonal diversity was possibly underestimated. All repertoire sampling was performed exclusively after the peak T cell response.

Note on this clone: Its specificity is not known.

TCRdb's copy holds only in-frame clones and misses some; the assay was immunoSEQ multiplex PCR. The sample holds 150,000 or so clones, about 87% seen once. This sequence originates from an adult in good health. This sequence joins TRBV2 and TRBJ1-5; D might be TRBD1 (6 bases). The input for sequencing was peripheral blood, taken on day 0 of AZD1222 vaccination. CDR3 protein: CASSGGGANNQPQHF. In DNA form, the CDR3 reads TGTGCCAGCAGTGGTGGGGGGGCCAACAATCAGCCCCAGCATTTT.